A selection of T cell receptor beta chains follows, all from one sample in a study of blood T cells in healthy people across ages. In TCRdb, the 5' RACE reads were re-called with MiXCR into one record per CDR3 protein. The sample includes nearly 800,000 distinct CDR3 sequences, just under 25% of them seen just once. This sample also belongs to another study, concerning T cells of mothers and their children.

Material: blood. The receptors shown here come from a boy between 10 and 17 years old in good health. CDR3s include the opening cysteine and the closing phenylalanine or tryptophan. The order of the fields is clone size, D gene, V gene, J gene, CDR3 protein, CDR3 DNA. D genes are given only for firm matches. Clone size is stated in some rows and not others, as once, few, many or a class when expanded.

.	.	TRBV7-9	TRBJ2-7	CASSSLEAEQYF	TGTGCCAGCAGCTCGCTAGAGGCCGAGCAGTACTTC
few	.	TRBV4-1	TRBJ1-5	CASSQGDNQPQHF	TGCGCCAGCAGCCAAGGGGACAATCAGCCCCAGCATTTT
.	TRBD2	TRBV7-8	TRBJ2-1	CASSSGTSGSTWALSEQFF	TGTGCCAGCAGCTCTGGGACTAGCGGGAGCACTTGGGCTCTTAGTGAGCAGTTCTTC
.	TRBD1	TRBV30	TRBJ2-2	CAWEDRGLLFF	TGTGCCTGGGAGGACAGGGGGTTGCTGTTTTTT
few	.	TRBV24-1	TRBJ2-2	CATSDYPAGELFF	TGTGCCACCAGTGATTACCCCGCCGGGGAGCTGTTTTTT
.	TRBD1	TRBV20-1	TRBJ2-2	CSASRGRGWNTGELFF	TGCAGTGCAAGCAGGGGCAGGGGGTGGAACACCGGGGAGCTGTTTTTT
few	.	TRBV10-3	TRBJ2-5	CAIRDGTVKTQYF	TGTGCCATCAGGGACGGGACTGTTAAGACCCAGTACTTC
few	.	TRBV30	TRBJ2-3	CAWSLGVSGEGTDTQYF	TGTGCCTGGAGTTTGGGTGTATCGGGGGAGGGCACAGATACGCAGTATTTT
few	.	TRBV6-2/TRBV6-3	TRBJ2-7	CASRLDPSDEQYF	TGTGCCAGCAGACTGGATCCGAGCGACGAGCAGTACTTC
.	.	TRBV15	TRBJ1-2	CATSRNGWGYTF	TGTGCCACCAGCAGAAACGGGTGGGGCTACACCTTC
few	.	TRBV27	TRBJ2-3	CASSIGTYTDTQYF	TGTGCCAGCAGTATCGGGACTTACACAGATACGCAGTATTTT
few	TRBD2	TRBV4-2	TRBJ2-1	CASNQEGGSSYNEQFF	TGTGCCAGCAACCAAGAGGGCGGGAGCTCCTACAATGAACAGTTCTTC
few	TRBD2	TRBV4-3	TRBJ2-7	CASSQEVVASGGALLSEQYF	TGCGCCAGCAGCCAAGAGGTAGTAGCTAGCGGGGGGGCCCTTCTGAGTGAGCAGTACTTC
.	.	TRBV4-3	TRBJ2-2	CASSQALISRELFF	TGCGCCAGCAGCCAAGCGCTAATTAGTCGGGAGCTGTTTTTT
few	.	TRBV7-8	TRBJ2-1	CASSQDRLGNEQFF	TGTGCCAGCAGCCAAGACAGGTTAGGCAATGAGCAGTTCTTC
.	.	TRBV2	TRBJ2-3	CASMAERTDTQYF	TGTGCCAGCATGGCGGAGCGCACAGATACGCAGTATTTT
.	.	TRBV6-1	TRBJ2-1	CASSESNVNEQFF	TGTGCCAGCAGTGAATCAAATGTCAATGAGCAGTTCTTC
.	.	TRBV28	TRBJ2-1	CASEDQTSQFF	TGTGCCAGCGAGGACCAGACTAGTCAGTTCTTC
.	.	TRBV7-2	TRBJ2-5	CASSPGGTGGGQQYF	TGTGCCAGCAGCCCCGGGGGCACTGGGGGCGGACAGCAGTACTTC
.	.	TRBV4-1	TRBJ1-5	CASSQDGGTRGLEPQHF	TGCGCCAGCAGCCAAGACGGGGGGACAAGGGGTCTGGAGCCCCAGCATTTT